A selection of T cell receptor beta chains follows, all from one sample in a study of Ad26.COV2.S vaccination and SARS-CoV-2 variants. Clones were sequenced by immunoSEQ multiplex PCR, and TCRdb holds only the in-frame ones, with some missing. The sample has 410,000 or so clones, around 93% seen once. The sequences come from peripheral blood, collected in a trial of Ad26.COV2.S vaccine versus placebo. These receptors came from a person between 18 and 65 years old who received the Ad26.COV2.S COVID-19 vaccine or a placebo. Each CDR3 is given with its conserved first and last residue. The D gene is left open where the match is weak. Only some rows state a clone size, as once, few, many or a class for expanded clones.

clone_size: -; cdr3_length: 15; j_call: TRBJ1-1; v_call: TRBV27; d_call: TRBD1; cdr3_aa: CASRTRDRGLTEAFF; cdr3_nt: TGTGCCAGCAGAACGAGGGACAGGGGGCTCACTGAAGCTTTCTTT
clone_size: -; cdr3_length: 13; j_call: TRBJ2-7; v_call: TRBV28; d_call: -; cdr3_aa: CASSLDGEYEQYF; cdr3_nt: TGTGCCAGCAGTTTAGACGGAGAATACGAGCAGTACTTC
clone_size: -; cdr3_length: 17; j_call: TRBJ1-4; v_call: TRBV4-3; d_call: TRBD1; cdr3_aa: CASSPGGDREGFGKLFF; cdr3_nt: TGCGCCAGCAGCCCCGGTGGGGACAGGGAGGGCTTTGGAAAACTGTTTTTT
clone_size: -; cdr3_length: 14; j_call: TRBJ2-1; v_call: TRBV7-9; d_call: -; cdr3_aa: CASSLAGGGDEQFF; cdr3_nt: TGTGCCAGCAGCTTAGCTGGGGGTGGAGATGAGCAGTTCTTC
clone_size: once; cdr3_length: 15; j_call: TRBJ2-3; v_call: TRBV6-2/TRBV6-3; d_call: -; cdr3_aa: CASSRTDPYTDTQYF; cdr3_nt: TGTGCCAGCAGCAGGACAGATCCGTACACAGATACGCAGTATTTT
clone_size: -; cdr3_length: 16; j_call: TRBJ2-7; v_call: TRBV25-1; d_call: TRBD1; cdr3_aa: CASSDRVGDSSYEQYF; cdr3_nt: TGTGCCAGCAGTGATAGAGTAGGGGACAGCTCCTACGAGCAGTACTTC
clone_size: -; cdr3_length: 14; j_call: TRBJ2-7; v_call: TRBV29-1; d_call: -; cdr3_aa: CSVGSFRPDYEQYF; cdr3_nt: TGCAGCGTTGGGTCTTTCAGACCTGATTACGAGCAGTACTTC
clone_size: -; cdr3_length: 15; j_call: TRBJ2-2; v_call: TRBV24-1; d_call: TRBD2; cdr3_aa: CATSGGTSPTGELFF; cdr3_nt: TGTGCCACCTCCGGGGGGACTAGCCCCACCGGGGAGCTGTTTTTT
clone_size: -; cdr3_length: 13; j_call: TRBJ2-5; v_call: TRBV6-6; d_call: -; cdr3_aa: CASSFGGVETQYF; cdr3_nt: TGTGCCAGCAGTTTTGGGGGAGTCGAGACCCAGTACTTC
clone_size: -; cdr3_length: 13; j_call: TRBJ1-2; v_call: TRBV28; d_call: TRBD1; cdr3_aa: CASSPQGYYGYTF; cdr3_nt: TGTGCCAGCAGTCCACAGGGGTACTATGGCTACACCTTC
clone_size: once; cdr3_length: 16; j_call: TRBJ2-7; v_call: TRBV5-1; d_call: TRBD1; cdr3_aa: CASSLDKDRGAYEQYF; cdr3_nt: TGCGCCAGCAGCTTGGATAAGGACAGGGGGGCTTACGAGCAGTACTTC
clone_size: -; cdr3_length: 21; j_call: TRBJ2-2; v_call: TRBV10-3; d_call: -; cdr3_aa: CAISEPQLGDGIESYTGELFF; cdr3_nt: TGTGCCATCAGTGAGCCGCAATTGGGAGACGGGATCGAGTCCTACACCGGGGAGCTGTTTTTT
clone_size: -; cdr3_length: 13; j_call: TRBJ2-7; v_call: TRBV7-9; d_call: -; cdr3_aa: CASSFGSQYEQYF; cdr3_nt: TGTGCCAGCAGCTTCGGCAGCCAATACGAGCAGTACTTC
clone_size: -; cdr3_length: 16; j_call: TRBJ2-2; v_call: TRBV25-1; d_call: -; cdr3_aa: CASSEFGRDHTGELFF; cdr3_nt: TGTGCCAGCAGTGAATTTGGCAGGGACCACACCGGGGAGCTGTTTTTT
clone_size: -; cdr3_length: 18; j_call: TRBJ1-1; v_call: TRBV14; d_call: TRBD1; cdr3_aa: CASSQVLGTGDMNTEAFF; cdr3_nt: TGTGCCAGCAGCCAAGTATTAGGGACAGGGGACATGAACACTGAAGCTTTCTTT
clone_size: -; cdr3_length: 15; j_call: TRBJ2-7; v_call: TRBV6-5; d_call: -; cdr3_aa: CASSLQGLPSYEQYF; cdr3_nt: TGTGCCAGCAGCCTACAGGGATTACCCTCCTACGAGCAGTACTTC
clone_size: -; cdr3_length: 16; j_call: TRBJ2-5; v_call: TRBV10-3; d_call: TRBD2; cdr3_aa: CAISGTLAGGQETQYF; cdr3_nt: TGTGCCATCAGTGGGACACTAGCGGGGGGGCAAGAGACCCAGTACTTC
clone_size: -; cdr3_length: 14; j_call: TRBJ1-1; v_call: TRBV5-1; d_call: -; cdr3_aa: CASSLEVRAAEAFF; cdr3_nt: TGCGCCAGCAGCTTGGAGGTCAGGGCTGCTGAAGCTTTCTTT
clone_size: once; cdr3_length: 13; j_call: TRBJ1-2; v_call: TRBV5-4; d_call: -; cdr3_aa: CASSLSTNYGYTF; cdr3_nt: TGTGCCAGCAGCTTGTCGACAAACTATGGCTACACCTTC
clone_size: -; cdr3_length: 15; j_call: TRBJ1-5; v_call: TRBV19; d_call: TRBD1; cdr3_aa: CASSLSWTGNQPQHF; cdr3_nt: TGTGCCAGTAGTCTGTCCTGGACAGGGAATCAGCCCCAGCATTTT
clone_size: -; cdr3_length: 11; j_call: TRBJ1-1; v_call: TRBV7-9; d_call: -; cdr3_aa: CASNVYTEAFF; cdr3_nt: TGTGCCAGCAATGTTTACACTGAAGCTTTCTTT
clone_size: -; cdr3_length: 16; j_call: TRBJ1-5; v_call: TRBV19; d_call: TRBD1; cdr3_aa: CASSIRTGLSNQPQHF; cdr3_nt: TGTGCCAGTAGTATAAGGACAGGGCTAAGCAATCAGCCCCAGCATTTT
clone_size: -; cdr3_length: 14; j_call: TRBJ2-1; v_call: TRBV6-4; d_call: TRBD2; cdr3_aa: CASSAGTSGGEQFF; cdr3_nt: TGTGCCAGCAGTGCCGGGACTAGCGGGGGTGAGCAGTTCTTC
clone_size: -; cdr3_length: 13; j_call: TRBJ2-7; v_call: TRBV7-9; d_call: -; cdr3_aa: CASSSQGSDEQYF; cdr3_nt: TGTGCCAGCAGCTCACAGGGTAGCGACGAGCAGTACTTC
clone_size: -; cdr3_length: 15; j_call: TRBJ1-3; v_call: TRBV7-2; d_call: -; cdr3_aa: CASSWAGTQKNTIYF; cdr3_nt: TGTGCCAGCAGCTGGGCCGGGACACAAAAAAACACCATATATTTT
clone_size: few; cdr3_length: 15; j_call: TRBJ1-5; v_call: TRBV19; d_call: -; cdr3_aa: CASIALADSNQPQHF; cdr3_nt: TGTGCCAGTATTGCCCTGGCAGATAGCAATCAGCCCCAGCATTTT
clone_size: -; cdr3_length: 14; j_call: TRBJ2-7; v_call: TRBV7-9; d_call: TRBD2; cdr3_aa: CASSTGLAGNEQYF; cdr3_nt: TGTGCCAGCAGCACGGGACTAGCGGGGAACGAGCAGTACTTC
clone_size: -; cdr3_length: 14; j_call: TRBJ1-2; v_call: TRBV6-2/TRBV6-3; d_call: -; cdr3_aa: CASSAPGIIYGYTF; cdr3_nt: TGTGCCAGCAGTGCCCCAGGAATAATCTATGGCTACACCTTC
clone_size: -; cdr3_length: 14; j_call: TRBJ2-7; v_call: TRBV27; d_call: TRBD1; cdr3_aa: CASSLATGDGEQYF; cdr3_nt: TGTGCCAGCAGTTTAGCGACAGGGGACGGCGAGCAGTACTTC
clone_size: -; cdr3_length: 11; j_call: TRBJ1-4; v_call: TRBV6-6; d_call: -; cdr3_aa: CASRGGEKLFF; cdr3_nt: TGTGCCAGCAGGGGGGGGGAAAAACTGTTTTTT
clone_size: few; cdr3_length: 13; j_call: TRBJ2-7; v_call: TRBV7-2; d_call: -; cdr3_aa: CASSLELAYEQYF; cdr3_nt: TGTGCCAGCAGCTTAGAACTAGCTTACGAGCAGTACTTC
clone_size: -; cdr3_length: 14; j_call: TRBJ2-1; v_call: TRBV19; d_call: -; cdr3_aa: CASSMVAHYNEQFF; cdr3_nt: TGTGCCAGTAGTATGGTAGCGCATTACAATGAGCAGTTCTTC
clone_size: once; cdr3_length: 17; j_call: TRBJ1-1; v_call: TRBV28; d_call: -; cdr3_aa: CASSLSAGAPERPEAFF; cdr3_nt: TGTGCCAGCAGTTTATCAGCGGGAGCCCCGGAAAGGCCTGAAGCTTTCTTT
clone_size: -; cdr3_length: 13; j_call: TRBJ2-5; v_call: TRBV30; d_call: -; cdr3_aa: CAWSVPGLETQYF; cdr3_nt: TGTGCCTGGAGTGTACCAGGGTTAGAGACCCAGTACTTC
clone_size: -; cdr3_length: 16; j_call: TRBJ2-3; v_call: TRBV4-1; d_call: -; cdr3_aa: CASSQVGRARTDTQYF; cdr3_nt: TGCGCCAGCAGCCAAGTGGGGCGGGCTCGCACAGATACGCAGTATTTT
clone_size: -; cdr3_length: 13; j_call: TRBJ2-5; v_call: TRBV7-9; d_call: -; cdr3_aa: CASSLVRVETQYF; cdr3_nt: TGTGCCAGCAGCTTAGTGCGGGTGGAGACCCAGTACTTC
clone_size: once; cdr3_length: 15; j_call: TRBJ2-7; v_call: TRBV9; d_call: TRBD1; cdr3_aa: CASSPEGTGLDEQYF; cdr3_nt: TGTGCCAGCAGCCCAGAGGGGACAGGGCTAGACGAGCAGTACTTC
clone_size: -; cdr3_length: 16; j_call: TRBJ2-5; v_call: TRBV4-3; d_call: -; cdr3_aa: CASSQDLVSGQETQYF; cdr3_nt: TGCGCCAGCAGCCAAGATCTGGTTAGCGGACAAGAGACCCAGTACTTC
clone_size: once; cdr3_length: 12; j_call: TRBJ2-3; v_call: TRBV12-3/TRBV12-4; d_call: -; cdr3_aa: CASGQITDTQYF; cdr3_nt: TGTGCCAGCGGACAGATCACAGATACGCAGTATTTT
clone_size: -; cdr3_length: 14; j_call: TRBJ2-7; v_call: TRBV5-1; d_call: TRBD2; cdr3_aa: CASSKAGGYSEQYF; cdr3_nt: TGCGCCAGCAGCAAAGCGGGGGGGTATAGCGAGCAGTACTTC
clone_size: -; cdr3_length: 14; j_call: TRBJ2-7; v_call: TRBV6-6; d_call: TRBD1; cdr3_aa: CASRETGVSYEQYF; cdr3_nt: TGTGCCAGCCGAGAGACAGGGGTCTCCTACGAGCAGTACTTC
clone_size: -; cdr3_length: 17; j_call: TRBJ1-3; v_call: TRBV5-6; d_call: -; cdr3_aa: CASSFFGAPSSGNTIYF; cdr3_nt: TGTGCCAGCAGCTTTTTTGGTGCCCCCTCCTCTGGAAACACCATATATTTT
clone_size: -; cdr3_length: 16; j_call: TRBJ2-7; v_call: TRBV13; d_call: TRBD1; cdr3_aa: CASSILTGPFLYEQYF; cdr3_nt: TGTGCCAGCAGCATTCTGACAGGGCCTTTCCTCTACGAGCAGTACTTC
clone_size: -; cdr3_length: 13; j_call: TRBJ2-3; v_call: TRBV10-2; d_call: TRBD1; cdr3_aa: CASLTGGADTQYF; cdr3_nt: TGCGCCAGCCTAACAGGGGGCGCAGATACGCAGTATTTT
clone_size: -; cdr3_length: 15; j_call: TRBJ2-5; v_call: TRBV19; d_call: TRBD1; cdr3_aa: CASSYYGTGQETQYF; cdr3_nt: TGTGCCAGTAGTTATTACGGGACAGGACAAGAGACCCAGTACTTC
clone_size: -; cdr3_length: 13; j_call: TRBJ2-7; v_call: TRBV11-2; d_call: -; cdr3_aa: CASSLDRGYEQYF; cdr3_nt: TGTGCCAGCAGCTTAGATCGGGGCTACGAGCAGTACTTC
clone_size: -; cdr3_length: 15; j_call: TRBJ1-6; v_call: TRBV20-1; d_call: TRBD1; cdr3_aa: CSASLGTGYNSPLHF; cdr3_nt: TGCAGTGCTAGTCTCGGGACAGGGTATAATTCACCCCTCCACTTT
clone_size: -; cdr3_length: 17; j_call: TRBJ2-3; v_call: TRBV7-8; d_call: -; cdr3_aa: CASLSKYAGFEGDTQYF; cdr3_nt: TGTGCCAGCCTTTCGAAGTATGCGGGGTTTGAGGGAGATACGCAGTATTTT
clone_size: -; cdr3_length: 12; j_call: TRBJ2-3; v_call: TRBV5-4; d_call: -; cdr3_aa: CASSGGLDTQYF; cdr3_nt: TGTGCCAGCAGCGGGGGATTGGATACGCAGTATTTT
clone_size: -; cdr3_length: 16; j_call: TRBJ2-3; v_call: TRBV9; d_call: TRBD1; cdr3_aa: CASSALGQPPTDTQYF; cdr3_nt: TGTGCCAGCAGCGCCTTGGGACAGCCTCCCACAGATACGCAGTATTTT
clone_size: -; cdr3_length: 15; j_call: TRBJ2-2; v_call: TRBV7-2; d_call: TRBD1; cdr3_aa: CASSQGTGHTGELFF; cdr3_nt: TGTGCCAGCAGCCAAGGGACAGGGCACACCGGGGAGCTGTTTTTT
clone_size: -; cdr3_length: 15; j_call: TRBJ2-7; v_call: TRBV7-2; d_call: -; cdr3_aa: CASSPKGGAGGEQYF; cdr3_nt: TGTGCCAGCAGCCCAAAGGGGGGAGCTGGAGGGGAGCAGTACTTC
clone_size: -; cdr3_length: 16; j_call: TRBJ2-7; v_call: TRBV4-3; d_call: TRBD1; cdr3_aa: CASSQRAGTGPYEQYF; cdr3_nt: TGCGCCAGCAGCCAACGAGCCGGGACAGGGCCTTACGAGCAGTACTTC
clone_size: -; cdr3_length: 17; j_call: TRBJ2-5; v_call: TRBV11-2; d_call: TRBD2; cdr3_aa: CASSLGIQRGGQETQYF; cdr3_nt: TGTGCCAGCAGCTTAGGAATACAGCGGGGGGGCCAAGAGACCCAGTACTTC
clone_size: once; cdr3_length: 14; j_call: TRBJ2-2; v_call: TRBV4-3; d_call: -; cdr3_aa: CASSQQANSGELFF; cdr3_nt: TGCGCCAGCAGCCAACAAGCAAACTCCGGGGAGCTGTTTTTT
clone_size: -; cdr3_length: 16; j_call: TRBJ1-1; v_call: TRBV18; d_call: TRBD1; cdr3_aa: CASSPRTGNSNTEAFF; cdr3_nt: TGTGCCAGCTCACCCCGGACAGGGAATTCTAACACTGAAGCTTTCTTT
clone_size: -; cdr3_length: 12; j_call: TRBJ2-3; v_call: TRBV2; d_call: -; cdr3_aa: CAGGSSTDTQYF; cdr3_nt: TGTGCCGGGGGGTCTAGCACAGATACGCAGTATTTT
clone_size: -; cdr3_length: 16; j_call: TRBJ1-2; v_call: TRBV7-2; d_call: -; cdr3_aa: CASSYPSQAGLYGYTF; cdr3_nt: TGTGCCAGCAGCTACCCAAGTCAGGCCGGGCTCTATGGCTACACCTTC
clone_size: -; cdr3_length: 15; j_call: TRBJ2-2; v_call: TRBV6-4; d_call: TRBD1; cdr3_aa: CASRRTGTNTGELFF; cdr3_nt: TGTGCCAGCAGGAGGACAGGGACGAACACCGGGGAGCTGTTTTTT